Below are 19 T cell receptor beta chains sequenced from a single sample in a study of blood T cell repertoires in COVID-19. Clones were sequenced by immunoSEQ multiplex PCR, and TCRdb holds only the in-frame ones, with some missing. The sample lists about 220,000 clones; approximately 85% were seen once. The sequenced sample consisted of peripheral blood. Receptor source: a woman in her 70s with COVID-19, enrolled during active disease.

The V and J genes are TRBV9 and TRBJ1-1, with no clear D. Per the germline V gene, CDR1 is SGDLS and CDR2 is YYNGEE. This CDR3 spans 15 amino acids. Trimming pared 4 bases from V and 2 bases from J, leaving 15 bases between. The CDR3 loop is CASSTRTEKNTEAFF. CDR3 DNA: TGTGCCAGCAGCACCCGAACTGAGAAAAACACTGAAGCTTTCTTT.

The rearrangement links TRBV6-2 or TRBV6-3 to TRBJ1-4; 7 bases match TRBD1. The CDR3 has 12 amino acids. With 0 bases clipped from V and 15 bases from J, the junction kept 4 bases outside the gene matches. Germline-derived CDR1 and CDR2 are MNHEY and SVGEGT. CDR3 region: CASSYSTGKVFF. CDR3 in DNA: TGTGCCAGCAGTTACTCGACAGGGAAAGTGTTTTTT.

The chain links TRBV5-6 to TRBJ2-2, with TRBD2 identical over 7 bases. Germline V gives CDR1 SGHDT, CDR2 YYEEEE. With 4 bases clipped from V and 3 bases from J, the junction kept 9 bases outside the gene matches. This CDR3 has 16 residues. The CDR3 loop is CASSHLGRKDTGELFF. The CDR3 nucleotides are TGTGCCAGCAGCCATCTCGGGAGGAAGGACACCGGGGAGCTGTTTTTT.

This chain connects TRBV9 to TRBJ1-6, with 10 bases identical to TRBD1. After removal of 4 bases from V and 10 bases from J, the junction contained 5 bases not matched to a gene. The CDR3 is made up of 14 amino acids. CDR1 is SGDLS and CDR2 is YYNGEE in the germline V gene. The CDR3 here is CASSPGTGESPLHF. The CDR3 DNA reads as TGTGCCAGCAGCCCTGGGACAGGGGAATCACCCCTCCACTTT.

The rearrangement links TRBV3-1 (or the pseudogene TRBV3-2) to TRBJ2-1, with a possible D match to TRBD1 (6 bases). The CDR3 extends over 17 amino acids. CDR1 and CDR2 from the germline V gene are LGHDT and YNNKEL (reference sequence). V lost 0 bases and J lost 5, with 17 bases in between. CDR3 amino acids: CASSQESRGVRDNEQFF. DNA of the CDR3: TGTGCCAGCAGCCAAGAGTCCAGGGGAGTTAGGGACAATGAGCAGTTCTTC.

V and J are TRBV4-1 and TRBJ2-3, with TRBD2 identical over 10 bases. Germline V gene data show CDR1 as MGHRA and CDR2 as YSYEKL. The trim removed 1 base at V and 1 base at J, leaving 5 bases unmatched. The length of the CDR3 is 17 residues. The CDR3 sequence: CASSQGSTSGGTDTQYF. The CDR3, as DNA: TGCGCCAGCAGCCAAGGATCCACTAGCGGGGGCACAGATACGCAGTATTTT.

The rearrangement links TRBV19 to TRBJ1-1; 7 positions agree with TRBD1. CDR3 size: 13 residues. V trimming: 7 bases; J trimming: 6 bases; junction bases outside the gene matches: 8. CDR1 is LNHDA, CDR2 SQIVND, per germline (reference sequence). CDR3 bases: TGTGCCAGTATGACCCTGACAGGGCCTGAAGCTTTCTTT. As protein: CASMTLTGPEAFF.

The chain recombines TRBV7-2 with TRBJ2-7; TRBD1 matches at 10 bases. Germline V lookup: CDR1 SGHTA, CDR2 FQGNSA. J was trimmed by 7 bases and V by 8 bases; bases with no gene match: 11. CDR3 length equals 14 residues. DNA of the CDR3: TGTGCCAGCGCAATACCGGGACAGGGGAGTGAGCAGTACTTC. Its translation is CASAIPGQGSEQYF.

The genes are TRBV6-2 or TRBV6-3 and TRBJ2-3, with D tentatively TRBD2 (6 bases). The CDR3 is 15 amino acids. The germline CDR1 and CDR2 sequences are MNHEY and SVGEGT. Between the trimmed V and J ends, which lost 2 bases and 8 bases, there was a span of 17 bases. CDR3 region: CASSYRDFRFATQYF. CDR3 coding DNA: TGTGCCAGCAGTTACAGGGACTTCCGGTTTGCTACGCAGTATTTT.

The chain has TRBV2 and TRBJ1-1; 7 nucleotides match TRBD1. The trim removed 4 bases at V and 9 bases at J, leaving 5 bases unmatched. CDR3 size: 12 residues. From germline, CDR1 is SNHLY and CDR2 FYNNEI. CDR3 amino acids: CASSVRGPKAFF. The DNA of the CDR3 is TGTGCCAGCAGTGTTAGGGGGCCTAAAGCTTTCTTT.

This chain links TRBV3-1 (or the pseudogene TRBV3-2) with TRBJ1-4; possibly TRBD1 for D (5 bases). The germline CDR1 and CDR2 sequences are LGHDT and YNNKEL (reference sequence). The CDR3 has 11 residues. V was clipped by 8 bases and J by 5 bases, with 6 bases between them. The CDR3 loop reads CASRTNEKLFF. The CDR3 DNA sequence: TGTGCCAGCCGGACAAATGAAAAACTGTTTTTT.

The chain links TRBV7-6 to TRBJ1-1, with 8 bases matching TRBD1. The CDR3 totals 11 residues. V gave up 11 bases and J gave up 4 bases; unmatched junction bases: 3. Per germline, CDR1 SGHVS and CDR2 FNYEAQ. As DNA, the CDR3 is TGTGCCGGACAGGGTCTCACTGAAGCTTTCTTT. Translation gives CAGQGLTEAFF.

This clone was counted only a few times. The chain employs TRBV27 and TRBJ1-5; D possibly corresponds to TRBD1 (6 bases). The germline V gene has CDR1 MNHEY and CDR2 SMNVEV (reference sequence). V was pared by 0 bases and J by 3 bases, with 9 bases between. The CDR3 loop spans 15 amino acids. Here the CDR3 DNA reads TGTGCCAGCAGTTTATCTGGGGGCCACAATCAGCCCCAGCATTTT. Translating gives CASSLSGGHNQPQHF.

The chain recombines TRBV19 with TRBJ1-4, with 12 bases matching TRBD1. After removal of 6 bases from V and 7 bases from J, the junction contained 12 bases not matched to a gene. In germline, CDR1 is LNHDA, CDR2 SQIVND (reference sequence). This CDR3 has 17 residues. CDR3 protein: CASSRDRGRGVAEKLFF. The CDR3 nucleotides read TGTGCCAGTAGCCGGGACAGGGGGCGCGGAGTGGCTGAAAAACTGTTTTTT.

The chain couples TRBV4-2 to TRBJ2-5; TRBD1 might be the D (7 bases). Germline V gives CDR1 LGHNA, CDR2 YNFKEQ. The ends were cut back, 0 bases at V and 2 bases at J, with 16 bases in the middle. CDR3 size: 17 residues. In DNA, the CDR3 is TGTGCCAGCAGCCAAGATGAGGGCAGGGGGGATCAAGAGACCCAGTACTTC. Amino acid sequence: CASSQDEGRGDQETQYF.

The chain combines TRBV3-1 (or the pseudogene TRBV3-2) with TRBJ2-3, with D uncertain. Germline CDR1 and CDR2: LGHDT and YNNKEL (reference sequence). Trimming left V 4 bases short and J 5 bases short, with 10 bases between. The CDR3 has 13 amino acids. The CDR3 sequence is CASSPYQKDTQYF. In nucleotides, the CDR3 is TGTGCCAGCAGCCCTTACCAGAAAGATACGCAGTATTTT.

The rearrangement joins TRBV9 to TRBJ1-1; the match to TRBD1 covers 7 bases. There are 13 residues in the CDR3. The germline V gene encodes CDR1 SGDLS and CDR2 YYNGEE. Trimming removed 6 bases from V and 7 bases from J; junction bases left unmatched: 9. For the CDR3, the DNA is TGTGCCAGCACCCCCACAGGGGATGGTGAAGCTTTCTTT. Translated: CASTPTGDGEAFF. Full variable domain (remainder filled in from reference TRBV9 and TRBJ1-1): DSGVTQTPKHLITATGQRVTLRCSPRSGDLSVYWYQQSLDQGLQFLIQYYNGEERAKGNILERFSAQQFPDLHSELNLSSLELGDSALYFCASTPTGDGEAFFGQGTRLTVV.

The chain couples TRBV29-1 to TRBJ2-3, with TRBD2 identical over 9 bases. J gave up 5 bases and V 3 bases, and 3 bases lay outside the gene matches. CDR3 length equals 13 residues. Germline V gene sequence: CDR1 SQVTM, CDR2 ANQGSEA. The CDR3 nucleotides read TGCAGCGTTGAGAGCGGGGGGCTAGATACGCAGTATTTT. Its translation is CSVESGGLDTQYF.

The J gene is TRBJ1-2, the V gene TRBV12-3 or TRBV12-4, with D hard to call. Trimming removed 5 bases at V and 8 bases at J, with 15 bases between. The CDR3 is 13 amino acids. CDR3 nucleotides: TGTGCCAGCAGTCCCTTTTTGCGACTCGGCTACACCTTC. It specifies CASSPFLRLGYTF.